This T cell receptor beta chain derives from a study of T-cell reconstitution after alpha-beta-depleted transplantation in children. J was trimmed by 3 bases and V by 1 base; bases with no gene match: 7. The CDR3 loop spans 16 amino acids. The germline gives CDR1 SGHTA, CDR2 FQGNSA. Study observations and caveats: The study reportedly traced alpha-beta T cells about two months after transplant to several hundred expanded graft clones. Some patients' high day-60 TCRbeta diversity was attributed to recipient cells surviving conditioning. One year post-transplant, T-cell counts and diversity were largely derived from T cells produced anew.

This clonotype has only a few counts. The antigen is unknown. The library targeted TCRbeta and was prepared with unique molecular identifiers. TCRdb fed the PCR reads into MiXCR, producing one record per CDR3 protein. The top ten hold 5% of the sample, which has roughly 790,000 distinct CDR3 sequences, roughly 16% seen once. The material was PBMCs, mostly from graft donor cells, obtained 360 days after TCRalphabeta/CD19-depleted stem cell transplant. The receptor comes from a male patient between 5 and 17 years old who had a stem cell transplant for acute lymphoblastic leukemia, so the T cells may come from the graft donor. The chain carries TRBV7-2 and TRBJ2-7; 9 nucleotides match TRBD2. CDR3 in amino acids: CASSLVRLAGFYEQYF. CDR3 DNA: TGTGCCAGCAGCTTAGTGCGGCTAGCGGGGTTCTACGAGCAGTACTTC.